This TCR beta chain appears in the sequencing data of a study of brain T cells in children with intractable seizures. The study, taken as a whole, reports: Clones missing pre-surgery may reflect undersampling of that blood sample.

Germline CDR1 is DFQATT and CDR2 is SNEGSKA (reference sequence). The CDR3 has 15 residues. Trimming removed 3 bases from V and 8 bases from J; junction bases left unmatched: 8. The data were produced by immunoSEQ multiplex PCR, yet TCRdb's version contains in-frame clones alone and is incomplete. The sample carries a few hundred thousand clones, roughly 92% recorded once. Described time point: blood from clinic visit 5 months post-surgery; TSC patient then seizure free. The sequenced cases were selected for having the highest brain T cell transcript signatures. As concerns this clone: What it recognizes is unknown.

The source of this sequence is a boy less than two years old with tuberous sclerosis and intractable seizures. The specimen comprised peripheral blood, sampled less than 6 months after surgery. The V and J genes are TRBV20-1 and TRBJ2-1; 12 bases agree with TRBD1. This chain's CDR3 is CSASNSGTGGDEQFF. The CDR3 nucleotides read TGCAGTGCTAGTAACTCCGGGACAGGGGGCGATGAGCAGTTCTTC.